The rows below give T cell receptor beta chains drawn from one sample of a study of identical twins. TCRdb reprocessed the 5' RACE reads with MiXCR, giving one entry per CDR3 protein. The sample lists 400,000 to 650,000 distinct CDR3 sequences; roughly a fifth were seen once. This same sample was also taken into another study, of T cells expressing NK-cell markers.

The sequenced material came from CD4+ T cells sorted from blood. Source of these receptors: a woman between 18 and 30 years old in good health. Each CDR3 is given with its conserved first and last residue. A D gene is named only where the DNA matches it firmly. Clone size is stated in some rows and not others, as once, few, many or a class when expanded.

J gene,D gene,clone size,V gene,CDR3 DNA,CDR3 protein
TRBJ2-6,-,few,TRBV30,TGTGCCTGGAGCGAGGGAGGGGCCAACGTCCTGACTTTC,CAWSEGGANVLTF
TRBJ2-1,TRBD2,-,TRBV10-2,TGCGCCAGCCAGATAGCGGGAGTTTCCTACAATGAGCAGTTCTTC,CASQIAGVSYNEQFF
TRBJ2-1,-,few,TRBV20-1,TGCAGTGTCACTCGACCGGGACTCCCGGCGGACAATGAGCAGTTCTTC,CSVTRPGLPADNEQFF
TRBJ1-1,-,-,TRBV7-9,TGTGCCAGCAGCGAAGGGTCGGGCAGGATCGTCACTGAAGCTTTCTTT,CASSEGSGRIVTEAFF
TRBJ2-2,TRBD1,-,TRBV9,TGTGCCAGCAGCGTTACAGGGGCGAACACCGGGGAGCTGTTTTTT,CASSVTGANTGELFF
TRBJ1-2,-,-,TRBV3-1,TGTGCCAGCAGCCCCCTATCCAGCTATGGCTACACCTTC,CASSPLSSYGYTF
TRBJ1-1,-,-,TRBV4-2,TGTGCCAGCAGCCAGAACCCCGGGGGGCAGGACACTGAAGCTTTCTTT,CASSQNPGGQDTEAFF
TRBJ1-5,-,many,TRBV5-1,TGCGCCAGCAGCTTGGAAGGGAATAGCAATCAGCCCCAGCATTTT,CASSLEGNSNQPQHF
TRBJ2-2,-,-,TRBV4-3,TGCGCCAGCAGCCAAGATCCTTCCGGGCGGGCCACCGGGGAGCTGTTTTTT,CASSQDPSGRATGELFF
TRBJ2-3,-,-,TRBV20-1,TGCAGTGCTAGACACCCGGTTGGGGGCCAGGATACGCAGTATTTT,CSARHPVGGQDTQYF
TRBJ1-2,-,-,TRBV24-1,TGTGCCACCGAGGTGGTAGTTTATGGCTACACCTTC,CATEVVVYGYTF
TRBJ1-2,-,-,TRBV10-2,TGCGCCACAAGCAAGGGGGGGGCGGATGGCTACACCTTC,CATSKGGADGYTF
TRBJ2-7,-,-,TRBV7-9,TGTGCCAGCAGCTTAAGCGGTCAAGGGGCCTACGAGCAGTACTTC,CASSLSGQGAYEQYF
TRBJ2-1,TRBD2,few,TRBV29-1,TGCAGCGTCTCGACTAGCGGGAGTTCTAGTTCGTTCTTC,CSVSTSGSSSSFF